This passage covers 7 T cell receptor beta chains from one sample sequenced in a study of blood T cell repertoires in COVID-19. TCRdb's copy holds only in-frame clones and misses some; the assay was immunoSEQ multiplex PCR. The data hold 100,000 or so clones, with roughly 79% observed a single time. The sequenced sample was peripheral blood. The receptors here all came from a woman in her sixties or seventies with acute or convalescent COVID-19.

The V and J genes are TRBV7-3 and TRBJ2-7; the D is unclear. CDR3 length: 13 residues. Germline-derived CDR1 and CDR2 are SGHTA and FQGTGA. The V gene lost 0 bases and the J gene lost 5 bases, with 8 bases spanning the gap. CDR3 DNA: TGTGCCAGCAGCTTAACCCCAACACACGAGCAGTACTTC. It yields the protein CASSLTPTHEQYF.

The chain employs TRBV7-8 and TRBJ1-5; D may be TRBD1 (6 bases). With 2 bases removed from V and 1 base from J, the gap between germline ends came to 9 bases. Germline V lookup: CDR1 SGHVS, CDR2 FQNEAQ. CDR3 length equals 15 residues. DNA for the CDR3: TGTGCCAGCAGCTTAAGAGGGGGAAGCAATCAGCCCCAGCATTTT. Translated, it gives CASSLRGGSNQPQHF.

V gene TRBV5-6 combines with J gene TRBJ2-7; D gene unclear. CDR1 SGHDT and CDR2 YYEEEE come from the germline V gene. The CDR3 length is 13 residues. Trimming removed 0 bases from V and 1 base from J, with 5 bases in between. The CDR3 loop is CASSLDYSYEQYF. The DNA for the CDR3 is TGTGCCAGCAGCTTGGACTATTCCTACGAGCAGTACTTC.

This chain joins TRBV15 and TRBJ2-7, with D perhaps matching TRBD2 (6 bases). Germline CDR1 reads LNHNV; CDR2 reads YYDKDF (reference sequence). The CDR3 is 16 residues long. V dropped 0 bases and J dropped 0 bases, with 12 bases sitting between them. CDR3: CATSREGGTTSYEQYF. Here the CDR3 DNA reads TGTGCCACCAGCAGAGAGGGCGGGACGACCTCCTACGAGCAGTACTTC.

The chain combines TRBV2 with TRBJ1-2; tentative D call: TRBD1 (6 bases). V was clipped by 4 bases and J by 5 bases, with 8 bases between them. CDR1 and CDR2 (germline): SNHLY, FYNNEI. CDR3 length: 12 residues. The CDR3 DNA is TGTGCCAGCAGTGGGGACATTTATGGCTACACCTTC. Translated, it gives CASSGDIYGYTF.

The gene calls are TRBV11-1 and TRBJ2-5, with 9 bases identical to TRBD2. The CDR3 is made up of 14 amino acids. With 5 bases clipped from V and 3 bases from J, the junction kept 4 bases outside the gene matches. Germline V gives CDR1 SGHAT, CDR2 FQDESV (reference sequence). The chain's CDR3 is CASSPRTSEETQYF. CDR3 coding DNA: TGTGCCAGCAGCCCACGGACTAGCGAAGAGACCCAGTACTTC. The full variable domain, in which reference TRBV11-1 and TRBJ2-5 provide the parts outside the CDR3, is EAEVAQSPRYKITEKSQAVAFWCDPISGHATLYWYRQILGQGPELLVQFQDESVVDDSQLPKDRFSAERLKGVDSTLKIQPAELGDSAMYLCASSPRTSEETQYFGPGTRLLVL.

The rearrangement uses TRBV29-1 and TRBJ1-2; 9 bases agree with TRBD1. After removal of 5 bases from V and 3 bases from J, the junction contained 4 bases not matched to a gene. The CDR3 sequence is 13 residues long. Germline assignment: CDR1 SQVTM and CDR2 ANQGSEA. The CDR3 DNA is TGCAGCGTTAGACAGGGGGACGACTATGGCTACACCTTC. It encodes CSVRQGDDYGYTF.